The 21 T cell receptor beta chains in this list originate from one sample, sequenced in a study of neoadjuvant anti-PD-1 for oral cavity cancer. Repertoires were generated with immunoSEQ multiplex PCR, while TCRdb's copy carries only in-frame clones and drops some. This table has about 15,000 clones, about two thirds appearing once. The sequencing here drew on PBMCs, taken before nivolumab (anti-PD-1) treatment. The receptors were gathered from a person aged 40-85 years with oral cavity squamous cell carcinoma.

This rearrangement joins TRBV5-5 to TRBJ2-7; 8 nucleotides line up with TRBD1. Germline trimming cut 0 bases from V and 6 bases from J; bases unmatched to any gene: 11. CDR3 size: 16 residues. The germline gives CDR1 SGHKS, CDR2 YYEKEE (reference sequence). CDR3 bases: TGTGCCAGCAGCTTGGCAGGGGGCAGGGTCTCTCGCGAGCAGTACTTC. Translation: CASSLAGGRVSREQYF.

The chain has TRBV7-6 and TRBJ2-1; D possibly uses TRBD1 or TRBD2 (6 bases each). This CDR3 spans 15 amino acids. CDR1 is SGHVS and CDR2 is FNYEAQ in the germline V gene. The V end lost 3 bases, the J end lost 1 base, and 10 bases lay between the germline ends. CDR3 DNA sequence: TGTGCCAGCAGCTTGAAGGGGGGATCCTACAATGAGCAGTTCTTC. Translated: CASSLKGGSYNEQFF.

The V call is TRBV27, the J call TRBJ1-5; 8 nucleotides align to TRBD1. The CDR3 totals 16 residues. The germline V gene has CDR1 MNHEY and CDR2 SMNVEV (reference sequence). V lost 5 bases, J lost 5 bases, and 11 bases stayed unmatched. The CDR3: CASSPLGQGGHQPQHF. The CDR3 region has the DNA TGTGCCAGCAGTCCCCTTGGACAGGGAGGGCATCAGCCCCAGCATTTT.

The V and J genes are TRBV5-1 and TRBJ2-7; TRBD1 agrees at 9 bases. CDR3 size: 14 residues. Germline lookup yields CDR1 SGHRS and CDR2 YFSETQ. Trimming removed 3 bases from V and 2 bases from J; junction bases left unmatched: 3. The CDR3 loop is CASSSGTGPYEQYF. Here the CDR3 DNA reads TGCGCCAGCAGCTCCGGGACAGGGCCCTACGAGCAGTACTTC.

The rearrangement links TRBV6-1 to TRBJ2-1; D is undetermined. This CDR3 region has 13 residues. Germline V gives CDR1 MNHNS, CDR2 SASEGT. V lost 0 bases, J lost 6 bases, and 6 bases lay in between. Written as DNA, the CDR3 is TGTGCCAGCAGTGAAGCGGGATTCAATGAGCAGTTCTTC. It encodes CASSEAGFNEQFF.

This sequence joins TRBV11-2 and TRBJ2-7, with 9 bases lining up with TRBD2. CDR3 length: 14 residues. Looked up from germline, CDR1 is SGHAT and CDR2 is FQNNGV. Trimming cost V 4 bases and J 4 bases; bases outside gene matches: 5. The CDR3, as DNA: TGTGCCAGCAGCTCCGGGACTAGCATTTACGAGCAGTACTTC. Translation: CASSSGTSIYEQYF.

This clone has only a few counts. The genes are TRBV7-2 and TRBJ1-5; D call uncertain. The V end lost 6 bases, the J end lost 12 bases, and 12 bases lay between the germline ends. The CDR3 covers 11 residues. Germline V lookup: CDR1 SGHTA, CDR2 FQGNSA. The CDR3 region is CASRNFGFQHF. The CDR3, as DNA: TGTGCCAGCAGGAATTTTGGGTTCCAGCATTTT.

The rearrangement links TRBV7-9 to TRBJ1-1; D ambiguous. This CDR3 is built from 14 residues. Germline loops: CDR1 SEHNR, CDR2 FQNEAQ (reference sequence). The V and J ends lost 4 bases and 4 bases respectively, with 13 bases between them. DNA for the CDR3: TGTGCCAGCAGCTCTCAGGTTGCCAGCACTGAAGCTTTCTTT. This translates into CASSSQVASTEAFF.

V is TRBV2 and J is TRBJ1-3; TRBD1 matches at 9 bases. From germline, CDR1 is SNHLY and CDR2 FYNNEI. J lost 0 bases, V lost 6 bases, and 3 bases had no gene match. This CDR3 spans 15 amino acids. The CDR3 loop reads CASRGDRVSGNTIYF. In DNA, the CDR3 is TGTGCCAGCAGAGGGGACAGGGTCTCTGGAAACACCATATATTTT.

This clone has just a few counts. The chain combines TRBV6-1 with TRBJ2-7; D is unclear. Trimming removed 6 bases from V and 0 bases from J, with 9 bases in between. From germline, CDR1 is MNHNS and CDR2 SASEGT. CDR3 length: 13 residues. CDR3 amino acids: CASRGVDSYEQYF. CDR3 nucleotides: TGTGCCAGCAGGGGCGTCGACTCCTACGAGCAGTACTTC.

The chain has TRBV5-4 and TRBJ1-2; D is unresolved. V was shortened by 4 bases and J by 1 base, with 8 bases between the two germline ends. This CDR3 spans 13 amino acids. Germline assignment: CDR1 SGHNT and CDR2 YYREEE (reference sequence). DNA of the CDR3: TGTGCCAGCAGCCAGGACGGTAACTATGGCTACACCTTC. Translating it yields CASSQDGNYGYTF.

The CDR3 DNA follows: TGTGCCAGCAGGGCCGGGACAGGGTACTCACCCCTCCACTTT. It specifies CASRAGTGYSPLHF. The genes are TRBV6-5 and TRBJ1-6; 9 bases align to TRBD1. Unmatched junction bases numbered 7, after V lost 6 bases and J lost 10 bases. The CDR3 has 14 amino acids. The germline gives CDR1 MNHEY, CDR2 SVGAGI.

This clone appeared a single time. The genes are TRBV11-3 and TRBJ2-1, with TRBD2 as a possible D gene (6 bases). Germline CDR1 SGHNT, CDR2 YENEEA. The ends were cut back, 0 bases at V and 7 bases at J, with 19 bases in the middle. The CDR3 is 17 amino acids. The CDR3 bases are TGTGCCAGCAGCTTAGATTTGAGGCGGGATTTAGAGAATGAGCAGTTCTTC. Translation gives CASSLDLRRDLENEQFF.

The chain combines TRBV21-1 with TRBJ2-2; the table's D call TRBD2 went unverified against the DNA. TRBV21-1 is a known pseudogene. The CDR3 spans 15 residues. CDR3 residues: CASSKVPAGSGELFF. The CDR3 nucleotides read TGTGCCAGCAGCAAAGTACCAGCGGGATCGGGGGAGCTGTTTTTT.

This clone was counted only a few times. The chain joins TRBV30 to TRBJ1-1, with D maybe TRBD1 (5 bases). Trimming removed 5 bases from V and 8 bases from J, with 12 bases in between. The CDR3 has 11 amino acids. CDR1 is GTSNPN and CDR2 is SVGIG in the germline V gene (reference sequence). The CDR3 bases are TGTGCCTGGGCTAGGGGAGCCGAAGCTTTCTTT. It is translated as CAWARGAEAFF.

V and J are TRBV13 and TRBJ1-2; TRBD1 agrees at 8 bases. Germline CDR1 and CDR2: PRHDT and FYEKMQ (reference sequence). CDR3 size: 16 residues. Losses at the gene ends were 0 bases for V and 4 bases for J; bases not matched to a gene: 7. CDR3 in DNA: TGTGCCAGCAGCTTAGGGGACAGGGTTGGCGGCTATGGCTACACCTTC. Amino acids: CASSLGDRVGGYGYTF.

This clone was seen a few times. This sequence joins TRBV5-1 and TRBJ1-2, with D possibly matching TRBD1 (5 bases). V lost 0 bases, J lost 4 bases, and 10 bases lay in between. CDR1 and CDR2 from the germline V gene are SGHRS and YFSETQ. CDR3 size: 14 residues. The CDR3 sequence is CASSLGDGGYGYTF. CDR3 nucleotide sequence: TGCGCCAGCAGCTTGGGGGACGGGGGCTATGGCTACACCTTC.

The chain uses TRBV4-1 and TRBJ1-5, with D maybe TRBD1 (6 bases). This CDR3 has 15 residues. The germline V and J ends were trimmed by 2 bases and 7 bases, with 15 bases remaining between them. Germline V gene data show CDR1 as MGHRA and CDR2 as YSYEKL. Here the CDR3 reads CASSQTTGRWQPQHF. CDR3 in DNA: TGCGCCAGCAGCCAAACAACAGGGAGGTGGCAGCCCCAGCATTTT.

The rearrangement links TRBV6-1 to TRBJ2-1; D remains unclear. Per germline, CDR1 MNHNS and CDR2 SASEGT. The V and J ends lost 6 bases and 6 bases respectively, with 18 bases between them. CDR3 length: 15 residues. CDR3 in DNA: TGTGCCAGCAGACCTGGTGAGGAATCTTTCAATGAGCAGTTCTTC. It is translated as CASRPGEESFNEQFF.

The chain links TRBV19 to TRBJ1-1, with no clear D. The CDR3 extends over 11 amino acids. CDR1 LNHDA and CDR2 SQIVND come from the germline V gene (reference sequence). V was cut by 3 bases and J by 3 bases, with 2 bases left in between. The CDR3 loop reads CASSMHTEAFF. In DNA, the CDR3 is TGTGCCAGTAGTATGCACACTGAAGCTTTCTTT.

This clone appeared a few times. The rearrangement links TRBV27 to TRBJ2-1; no definite D call. The CDR3 has 13 residues. From germline, CDR1 is MNHEY and CDR2 SMNVEV (reference sequence). V lost 2 bases to trimming and J lost 11 bases, with 13 bases between them. The CDR3 sequence is CASSLGGSSKQFF. DNA for the CDR3: TGTGCCAGCAGTTTAGGTGGGTCAAGTAAGCAGTTCTTC.